These 27 T cell receptor beta chains originate from one sample sequenced in a study of OX40 agonist ivuxolimab in advanced cancers. Sequencing used immunoSEQ multiplex PCR; TCRdb keeps in-frame clones, though not all of them. The table has around 63,000 clones, 92% seen once. The input for sequencing was CD4+ or CD8+ T cells sorted from blood, taken in a trial of the OX40 agonist ivuxolimab. Receptors originate from an adult with an advanced solid tumor such as melanoma, head and neck, liver or kidney cancer.

The chain joins TRBV11-3 to TRBJ2-7, with D tentatively TRBD1 (7 bases). Germline V gene lookup returns CDR1 SGHNT and CDR2 YENEEA. The CDR3 has 14 residues. With 1 base removed from V and 5 bases from J, the gap between germline ends came to 12 bases. CDR3 amino acids: CASSLGRGQDEQYF. CDR3 nucleotides: TGTGCCAGCAGCTTAGGGAGGGGGCAAGACGAGCAGTACTTC. Variable domain in full (rest from reference TRBV11-3 and TRBJ2-7): EAGVVQSPRYKIIEKKQPVAFWCNPISGHNTLYWYLQNLGQGPELLIRYENEEAVDDSQLPKDRFSAERLKGVDSTLKIQPAELGDSAVYLCASSLGRGQDEQYFGPGTRLTVT.

The count of this clone is one. Written as DNA, the CDR3 is TGTGCCAGCAGCCAAGAGATGCAGGGATCAGCGCCTTACGGGAGAAACAATGAGCAGTTCTTC. Protein sequence: CASSQEMQGSAPYGRNNEQFF. V gene TRBV4-2 combines with J gene TRBJ2-1, with a possible D match to TRBD2 (6 bases). Per germline, CDR1 LGHNA and CDR2 YNFKEQ. The CDR3 has 21 residues. Trimming took 0 bases from V and 5 from J, leaving 29 bases between them.

The V call is TRBV12-5, the J call TRBJ2-6; D is uncertain. The CDR3 runs to 16 residues. Germline V CDR1 and CDR2: LGHNT, FRNRAP. Trimming left V 1 base short and J 4 bases short, with 11 bases between. DNA for the CDR3: TGTGCTAGTGGTTTGGACATCGCTTCCGGGGCCAACGTCCTGACTTTC. As protein: CASGLDIASGANVLTF.

The chain is built from TRBV28 and TRBJ1-2; D might be TRBD1 (6 bases). The CDR3 length is 14 residues. The V and J ends lost 4 bases and 4 bases respectively, with 13 bases between them. Germline V CDR1 and CDR2: MDHEN, SYDVKM. CDR3 DNA sequence: TGTGCCAGCAGTTCACCAGGGGCGGGCTATGGCTACACCTTC. Amino acid sequence: CASSSPGAGYGYTF.

The rearrangement uses TRBV19 and TRBJ2-7; tentatively, D is TRBD1 or TRBD2 (5 bases each). Trimming took off 3 bases at V and 5 bases at J, with 14 bases between the two ends. Looked up from germline, CDR1 is LNHDA and CDR2 is SQIVND (reference sequence). The length of the CDR3 is 14 residues. The CDR3 DNA reads as TGTGCCAGTAGTATTCGGGGCGCTTACAACGAGCAGTACTTC. This encodes CASSIRGAYNEQYF. The full variable domain, its missing parts supplied by reference TRBV19 and TRBJ2-7, is DGGITQSPKYLFRKEGQNVTLSCEQNLNHDAMYWYRQDPGQGLRLIYYSQIVNDFQKGDIAEGYSVSREKKESFPLTVTSAQKNPTAFYLCASSIRGAYNEQYFGPGTRLTVT.

The CDR3 protein is CASSLRGGQTDTQYF. CDR3 coding DNA: TGTGCCAGCAGCCTGAGGGGGGGGCAGACAGATACGCAGTATTTT. V gene TRBV9 combines with J gene TRBJ2-3, with a possible D match to TRBD2 (7 bases). Germline V lookup: CDR1 SGDLS, CDR2 YYNGEE. CDR3 length equals 15 residues. Trimming took 4 bases from V and 3 from J, leaving 15 bases between them.

This rearrangement joins TRBV19 to TRBJ2-7; tentative D call: TRBD1 (5 bases). This CDR3 region has 14 residues. V lost 8 bases and J 1 base, leaving 15 bases between the germline ends. Germline V gives CDR1 LNHDA, CDR2 SQIVND (reference sequence). CDR3 region: CASALTGQSYEQYF. CDR3 coding DNA: TGTGCCAGTGCGTTGACCGGACAATCCTACGAGCAGTACTTC.

The chain couples TRBV27 to TRBJ2-7; tentative D call: TRBD1 (6 bases). The ends were cut back, 4 bases at V and 6 bases at J, with 13 bases in the middle. This CDR3 is 13 amino acids long. Per germline, CDR1 MNHEY and CDR2 SMNVEV (reference sequence). In nucleotides, the CDR3 is TGTGCCAGCAGTTACCAGGGGATCGGCGAGCAGTACTTC. It is translated as CASSYQGIGEQYF.

J is TRBJ2-2 and V is TRBV5-6; 11 bases are a match to TRBD2. CDR1 and CDR2 (germline): SGHDT, YYEEEE. The CDR3 totals 17 residues. V shed 4 bases and J 1 base; nucleotides not matched to a gene: 6. The chain's CDR3 is CASSAPGLAENTGELFF. DNA for the CDR3: TGTGCCAGCAGCGCACCGGGACTAGCGGAGAACACCGGGGAGCTGTTTTTT.

The chain is built from TRBV5-1 and TRBJ2-5, with 8 bases aligning to TRBD2. Germline loops: CDR1 SGHRS, CDR2 YFSETQ. V gave up 4 bases and J gave up 0 bases; unmatched junction bases: 8. This CDR3 is 16 amino acids long. This chain's CDR3 is CASSGWPSGHQETQYF. The CDR3 DNA reads TGCGCCAGCAGCGGATGGCCTAGCGGGCACCAAGAGACCCAGTACTTC.

CDR3 sequence reads: CASSVFSGRVVLEYF. The DNA for the CDR3 is TGCGCCAGCAGTGTTTTTAGCGGGAGGGTCGTCTTAGAGTACTTC. This rearrangement joins TRBV10-2 to TRBJ2-7; 11 positions agree with TRBD2. Germline V CDR1 and CDR2: WSHSY, SAAADI. After removal of 4 bases from V and 11 bases from J, the junction contained 13 bases not matched to a gene. CDR3 length: 15 amino acids.

This clone has just one count. The CDR3 sequence is CASRATGLPYEQYF. The CDR3 DNA follows: TGTGCCAGCAGAGCTACAGGGCTTCCCTACGAGCAGTACTTC. The V gene is TRBV28, the J gene TRBJ2-7; tentative D call: TRBD1 (6 bases). CDR3 size: 14 residues. V was shortened by 6 bases and J by 2 bases, with 14 bases between the two germline ends. Germline values: CDR1 MDHEN, CDR2 SYDVKM.

This chain links TRBV27 with TRBJ2-7, with a tentative D call TRBD1 (5 bases). The CDR3 extends over 15 amino acids. CDR1 and CDR2 (germline): MNHEY, SMNVEV (reference sequence). The V and J ends lost 2 bases and 1 base respectively, with 12 bases between them. The CDR3 DNA sequence: TGTGCCAGCAGTTTAAGCCCCTCAGGGTCCTACGAGCAGTACTTC. Translating gives CASSLSPSGSYEQYF.

The chain links TRBV19 to TRBJ1-5; D is unclear. The V end lost 3 bases, the J end lost 5 bases, and 14 bases lay between the germline ends. This CDR3 is built from 15 residues. Germline V gives CDR1 LNHDA, CDR2 SQIVND (reference sequence). The CDR3 protein is CASSMIEGRDQPQHF. For the CDR3, the DNA is TGTGCCAGTAGTATGATAGAAGGGAGAGATCAGCCCCAGCATTTT.

This chain uses TRBV5-4 with TRBJ2-2, with 7 bases aligning to TRBD1. Germline V CDR1 and CDR2: SGHNT, YYREEE (reference sequence). This CDR3 has 16 amino acids. Losses at the gene ends were 4 bases for V and 3 bases for J; bases not matched to a gene: 9. The CDR3 coding sequence is TGTGCCAGCAGCACGGCCAGGGGGTCGGACACCGGGGAGCTGTTTTTT. Amino acid sequence: CASSTARGSDTGELFF.

V and J are TRBV20-1 and TRBJ2-3; maybe TRBD2 (5 bases). Germline loops: CDR1 DFQATT, CDR2 SNEGSKA (reference sequence). The CDR3 spans 10 residues. The V gene lost 3 bases and the J gene lost 12 bases, with 10 bases spanning the gap. CDR3 in amino acids: CSASPGLQYF. CDR3 in DNA: TGCAGTGCTAGCCCCGGACTCCAGTATTTT.

The gene calls are TRBV7-9 and TRBJ2-7; D gene uncertain. Per the germline V gene, CDR1 is SEHNR and CDR2 is FQNEAQ (reference sequence). The CDR3 totals 14 residues. V lost 5 bases, J lost 4 bases, and 15 bases lay in between. The DNA for the CDR3 is TGTGCCAGCAGCCCACCGGGTGTCCTTTACGAGCAGTACTTC. Translated: CASSPPGVLYEQYF.

This clone was detected only a few times. This sequence joins TRBV16 and TRBJ2-2; D not resolved. Germline V gene sequence: CDR1 KGHSY, CDR2 FQNENV. There are 13 residues in the CDR3. The V gene lost 0 bases and the J gene lost 8 bases, with 7 bases spanning the gap. The CDR3 DNA sequence: TGTGCCAGCAGCCAATCAAAAACGGGGGAGCTGTTTTTT. As protein: CASSQSKTGELFF.

This chain connects TRBV27 to TRBJ2-5; TRBD2 matches at 9 bases. Germline assignment: CDR1 MNHEY and CDR2 SMNVEV (reference sequence). The V gene end was trimmed by 7 bases and the J gene end by 4 bases; junction bases not matched to a gene: 10. This CDR3 comprises 15 residues. CDR3 nucleotides: TGTGCCAGCAAGGTGGCGGGAGGGACTGGAGAGACCCAGTACTTC. This encodes CASKVAGGTGETQYF.

This clone came up once. This sequence joins TRBV15 and TRBJ2-3; D may be TRBD2 (5 bases). Germline V lookup: CDR1 LNHNV, CDR2 YYDKDF (reference sequence). The V end was cut by 5 bases, the J end by 0 bases, with 15 bases between. This CDR3 contains 16 residues. CDR3 sequence reads: CATSAPRGTSTDTQYF. CDR3 DNA: TGTGCCACCAGCGCCCCCCGGGGAACTAGCACAGATACGCAGTATTTT. Based on the CDR3 plus reference TRBV15 and TRBJ2-3, the full variable domain is DAMVIQNPRYQVTQFGKPVTLSCSQTLNHNVMYWYQQKSSQAPKLLFHYYDKDFNNEADTPDNFQSRRPNTSFCFLDIRSPGLGDTAMYLCATSAPRGTSTDTQYFGPGTRLTVL.

CDR3 amino acids: CASRAGSIIPSGANVLTF. For the CDR3, the DNA is TGCGCCAGCAGAGCCGGGTCTATCATTCCCTCTGGGGCCAACGTCCTGACTTTC. This rearrangement joins TRBV5-1 to TRBJ2-6; D not resolved. Germline V lookup: CDR1 SGHRS, CDR2 YFSETQ. This CDR3 contains 18 residues. Trimming took off 5 bases at V and 0 bases at J, with 18 bases between the two ends.

This clone was seen just once. The V gene is TRBV28, the J gene TRBJ2-7, with no clear D. The germline V and J ends were trimmed by 11 bases and 6 bases, with 14 bases remaining between them. The germline gives CDR1 MDHEN, CDR2 SYDVKM. The CDR3 is 11 amino acids. CDR3 nucleotides: TGTGCCGCCGGCCACTGGAGCGAGCAGTACTTC. Its protein is CAAGHWSEQYF.

This clone showed up just once. This chain links TRBV27 with TRBJ2-3, with TRBD2 matching over 9 bases. Per the germline V gene, CDR1 is MNHEY and CDR2 is SMNVEV (reference sequence). V gave up 7 bases and J gave up 6 bases; unmatched junction bases: 14. This CDR3 spans 16 amino acids. The CDR3 loop is CASTPSAAGGGDTQYF. CDR3 nucleotides: TGTGCCAGCACTCCTTCGGCGGCGGGAGGGGGTGATACGCAGTATTTT.

The chain combines TRBV28 with TRBJ2-6, with TRBD1 matching over 7 bases. The CDR3 sequence is 17 residues long. CDR1 and CDR2 (germline): MDHEN, SYDVKM. The V segment lost 6 bases and the J segment 0 bases; nucleotides outside the gene matches: 8. The CDR3 nucleotides are TGTGCCAGCAGATTCGGACAGGTTCCCTCTGGGGCCAACGTCCTGACTTTC. This translates into CASRFGQVPSGANVLTF.

The rearrangement joins TRBV4-3 to TRBJ2-1; TRBD2 matches at 11 bases. V shed 1 base and J 12 bases; nucleotides not matched to a gene: 8. Looked up from germline, CDR1 is LGHNA and CDR2 is YSLEER. The CDR3 covers 15 residues. CDR3 coding DNA: TGCGCCAGCAGCCAAGCGGCTAGCGGGAGGTTTGGGCAGTTCTTC. As protein: CASSQAASGRFGQFF.

Only one count was recorded for this clone. The J gene is TRBJ2-3, the V gene TRBV28; 8 nucleotides agree with TRBD1. The V and J ends lost 4 bases and 1 base, in that order; junction bases with no gene match: 4. The germline CDR1 and CDR2 sequences are MDHEN and SYDVKM. CDR3 size: 15 residues. The CDR3 loop is CASSSSTGGTDTQYF. The CDR3 DNA reads TGTGCCAGCAGTTCATCGACAGGGGGCACAGATACGCAGTATTTT.

J is TRBJ1-2 and V is TRBV7-8; D is perhaps TRBD1 (5 bases). CDR3 size: 14 residues. CDR1 and CDR2 (germline): SGHVS, FQNEAQ. V gave up 4 bases and J gave up 3 bases, with 12 bases separating them. This CDR3 reads CASSYSGTDYGYTF. The DNA for the CDR3 is TGTGCCAGCAGCTATAGCGGGACGGACTATGGCTACACCTTC. The whole variable domain, filled in from reference TRBV7-8 and TRBJ1-2, reads GAGVSQSPRYKVAKRGQDVALRCDPISGHVSLFWYQQALGQGPEFLTYFQNEAQLDKSGLPSDRFFAERPEGSVSTLKIQRTQQEDSAVYLCASSYSGTDYGYTFGSGTRLTVV.